A selection of T cell receptor beta chains follows, all from one sample in a study of MAIT cells during Salmonella Paratyphi A infection. TCRdb redid the calling of the 5' RACE reads with MiXCR, one entry per CDR3 protein. The sample holds 1,400 to 1,500 distinct CDR3 sequences, roughly half seen once. This sample comprised MAIT cells from blood, obtained at the first sampling point of the challenge study. Every receptor here comes from a person aged 18 to 70 who was deliberately infected with Salmonella Paratyphi A in a paratyphoid fever challenge study. CDR3s include the opening cysteine and the closing phenylalanine or tryptophan. Fields, in order: D gene, clone size, V gene, J gene, CDR3 protein, CDR3 DNA. A D gene is named only where the DNA matches it firmly. The size field is filled for only some rows; it gives once, few, many or a size class.

-	-	TRBV20-1	TRBJ2-3	CSARDGGATDTQYF	TGCAGTGCTAGAGATGGGGGGGCCACAGATACGCAGTATTTT
-	-	TRBV29-1	TRBJ2-2	CSAREGEEKGGRFF	TGCAGCGCAAGGGAGGGGGAAGAAAAAGGGGGGCGGTTTTTT
TRBD2	-	TRBV20-1	TRBJ2-7	CSARGGGDSISYEQYF	TGCAGTGCTAGAGGGGGAGGGGACTCGATCTCCTACGAGCAGTACTTC
TRBD2	few	TRBV6-4	TRBJ2-2	CASSDGGESTGELFF	TGTGCCAGCAGTGACGGGGGGGAGAGCACCGGGGAGCTGTTTTTT
-	-	TRBV6-1	TRBJ2-2	CASSIEAGNTGELFF	TGTGCCAGCAGCATAGAAGCCGGTAACACCGGGGAGCTGTTTTTT
TRBD2	-	TRBV6-4	TRBJ2-5	CASSDSPGGGQETQYF	TGTGCCAGCAGTGACTCGCCTGGCGGGGGCCAAGAGACCCAGTACTTC
-	-	TRBV6-1	TRBJ1-1	CASSAKGLSDTEAFF	TGTGCCAGCAGTGCTAAGGGACTCTCGGACACTGAAGCTTTCTTT
-	few	TRBV20-1	TRBJ2-2	CSARDLGKLETGELFF	TGCAGTGCTAGAGATCTCGGGAAACTAGAGACCGGGGAGCTGTTTTTT
TRBD2	-	TRBV20-1	TRBJ2-1	CSDLAGGHNEQFF	TGCAGTGACCTAGCGGGGGGACACAATGAGCAGTTCTTC
-	large	TRBV6-4	TRBJ1-6	CASSDSADGNSPLHF	TGTGCCAGCAGTGACTCGGCTGACGGGAATTCACCCCTCCACTTT
TRBD1	-	TRBV29-1	TRBJ2-7	CSVVRLWGQDPYEQYF	TGCAGCGTTGTACGTTTATGGGGACAGGACCCCTACGAGCAGTACTTC
TRBD2	few	TRBV6-4	TRBJ2-3	CASSQTSGGLDTQYF	TGTGCCAGCAGCCAAACTAGCGGGGGGTTGGATACGCAGTATTTT
TRBD1	medium-sized	TRBV15	TRBJ2-1	CATSGGQGASDEQFF	TGTGCCACCAGCGGCGGACAGGGGGCGAGCGATGAGCAGTTCTTC
TRBD1	-	TRBV20-1	TRBJ2-3	CSQAPGQGADTQYF	TGCAGCCAAGCCCCGGGACAGGGGGCAGATACGCAGTATTTT
-	-	TRBV28	TRBJ2-1	CASSLLRTQVDEQFF	TGTGCCAGCAGTTTATTAAGGACGCAGGTCGATGAGCAGTTCTTC
-	-	TRBV20-1	TRBJ1-2	CSARGAGKVNYGYTF	TGCAGTGCTAGAGGGGCCGGGAAAGTTAACTATGGCTACACCTTC
-	few	TRBV20-1	TRBJ1-1	CSARGSDSGTEAFF	TGCAGTGCTAGAGGGTCCGATTCAGGCACTGAAGCTTTCTTT
TRBD1	few	TRBV6-2/TRBV6-3	TRBJ2-2	CASGHSGTGDTGELFF	TGTGCCAGCGGACACTCCGGGACAGGGGACACCGGGGAGCTGTTTTTT
-	few	TRBV6-4	TRBJ2-2	CASSAQDVGRGDTGELFF	TGTGCCAGCAGTGCTCAAGACGTGGGCAGGGGGGACACCGGGGAGCTGTTTTTT
-	medium-sized	TRBV4-2	TRBJ2-2	CASSQAGVEPGELFF	TGTGCCAGCAGCCAAGCGGGAGTCGAACCCGGGGAGCTGTTTTTT
TRBD2	-	TRBV6-4	TRBJ2-2	CASSDSGLAGTGELFF	TGTGCCAGCAGTGACTCGGGACTAGCGGGGACCGGGGAGCTGTTTTTT
-	large	TRBV20-1	TRBJ2-7	CSAREGREPGEQYF	TGCAGTGCTAGAGAGGGCAGGGAACCTGGCGAGCAGTACTTC
-	medium-sized	TRBV15	TRBJ2-6	CATSREGGTGANVLTF	TGTGCCACCAGCAGGGAGGGAGGAACTGGGGCCAACGTCCTGACTTTC
-	few	TRBV6-4	TRBJ2-6	CASVEVGGSGANVLTF	TGTGCCAGCGTTGAAGTCGGCGGCTCTGGGGCCAACGTCCTGACTTTC
-	-	TRBV20-1	TRBJ1-1	CSARGFGEYTEAFF	TGCAGTGCTAGGGGTTTCGGGGAGTACACTGAAGCTTTCTTT
TRBD1	-	TRBV20-1	TRBJ2-7	CSARGGTASYEQYF	TGCAGTGCTAGAGGTGGGACAGCCTCCTACGAGCAGTACTTC
TRBD2	medium-sized	TRBV20-1	TRBJ2-3	CSASSGRATDTQYF	TGCAGTGCTAGTAGCGGGAGGGCCACAGATACGCAGTATTTT
-	-	TRBV27	TRBJ2-5	CASKPGWGETQYF	TGTGCCAGCAAACCGGGGTGGGGCGAGACCCAGTACTTC
TRBD1	few	TRBV28	TRBJ1-1	CASSWLQDRANTEAFF	TGTGCCAGCAGTTGGCTTCAGGACAGGGCGAACACTGAAGCTTTCTTT
TRBD2	few	TRBV4-2	TRBJ2-5	CARAGLAQETQYF	TGTGCTAGAGCCGGACTAGCCCAAGAGACCCAGTACTTC
TRBD2	-	TRBV20-1	TRBJ2-5	CSGLAGGAETQYF	TGCAGTGGATTAGCGGGAGGGGCAGAGACCCAGTACTTC
TRBD2	few	TRBV6-2/TRBV6-3	TRBJ2-1	CASGHSGTTDYNEQFF	TGTGCCAGCGGACACTCCGGGACTACTGACTACAATGAGCAGTTCTTC
-	-	TRBV4-2	TRBJ2-7	CASSQELGPPYEQYF	TGTGCCAGCAGCCAAGAACTGGGGCCTCCCTACGAGCAGTACTTC
TRBD2	-	TRBV6-5	TRBJ2-7	CASSSSGTSSYEQYF	TGTGCCAGCAGTTCTAGCGGGACAAGCTCCTACGAGCAGTACTTC
TRBD1	-	TRBV23-1	TRBJ2-3	CASRDRGTDTQYF	TGCGCCAGCAGGGACAGGGGCACAGATACGCAGTATTTT
-	-	TRBV6-4	TRBJ2-7	CASTRLDRESGEQYF	TGTGCCAGCACCAGACTCGATCGGGAGTCAGGGGAGCAGTACTTC
-	-	TRBV21-1	TRBJ2-2	CASSKVETGQGATGELFF	TGTGCCAGCAGCAAAGTCGAGACAGGACAGGGGGCCACCGGGGAGCTGTTTTTT
-	-	TRBV20-1	TRBJ2-3	CSAIAGTDTQYF	TGCAGTGCTATAGCAGGGACAGATACGCAGTATTTT
TRBD2	large	TRBV20-1	TRBJ2-1	CSARDGGSGDYNEQFF	TGCAGTGCTAGAGATGGGGGTAGCGGGGATTACAATGAGCAGTTCTTC